The 5 T cell receptor beta chains listed next were all sequenced from one sample in a study of monozygotic twins with inflammatory bowel disease. TCRdb reprocessed the 5' RACE reads and stores each CDR3 protein as one record, lacking DNA. The sample table includes about 450,000 distinct CDR3 sequences. The material sequenced was blood. Source of these receptors: a human donor with ulcerative colitis or Crohn's disease, or a healthy co-twin of an affected twin (not recorded which).

The V gene is TRBV9, the J gene TRBJ2-3; TCRdb designates TRBD1, a call that cannot be tested without DNA. CDR3 length equals 16 residues. Germline CDR1 and CDR2: SGDLS and YYNGEE. This CDR3 is CASSVGAELGTDTQYF.

This chain connects TRBV5-1 to TRBJ2-7; TCRdb proposes TRBD1, but this gene call is untestable without DNA. Germline values: CDR1 SGHRS, CDR2 YFSETQ. The CDR3 is made up of 15 amino acids. The CDR3 loop reads CASSFYQGGSYEQYF. Using reference TRBV5-1 and TRBJ2-7 for the parts outside the CDR3, the full variable domain is KAGVTQTPRYLIKTRGQQVTLSCSPISGHRSVSWYQQTPGQGLQFLFEYFSETQRNKGNFPGRFSGRQFSNSRSEMNVSTLELGDSALYLCASSFYQGGSYEQYFGPGTRLTVT.

The rearrangement joins TRBV5-1 to TRBJ2-7. CDR1 is SGHRS, CDR2 YFSETQ, per germline. This CDR3 is built from 15 residues. CDR3 region: CASSLGKQGVHEQYF. The whole variable domain, filled in from reference TRBV5-1 and TRBJ2-7, reads KAGVTQTPRYLIKTRGQQVTLSCSPISGHRSVSWYQQTPGQGLQFLFEYFSETQRNKGNFPGRFSGRQFSNSRSEMNVSTLELGDSALYLCASSLGKQGVHEQYFGPGTRLTVT.

The genes are TRBV6-5 and TRBJ2-6; TCRdb outputs TRBD1, but without DNA this stays unchecked. Germline V gene lookup returns CDR1 MNHEY and CDR2 SVGAGI. This CDR3 is built from 18 residues. The CDR3 spells CASSYSKGFDSGANVLTF.

The chain links TRBV5-1 to TRBJ2-3; no DNA is available, so the TRBD2 call from TCRdb remains unchecked. The V gene's germline CDR1 is SGHRS and CDR2 YFSETQ. The CDR3 runs 15 residues. CDR3 residues: CASRPPSGGGDTQYF. Full variable domain (outside the CDR3, taken from reference TRBV5-1 and TRBJ2-3): KAGVTQTPRYLIKTRGQQVTLSCSPISGHRSVSWYQQTPGQGLQFLFEYFSETQRNKGNFPGRFSGRQFSNSRSEMNVSTLELGDSALYLCASRPPSGGGDTQYFGPGTRLTVL.